The rows below give T cell receptor beta chains drawn from one sample of a study of T cell changes during pregnancy in multiple sclerosis. The data were produced by immunoSEQ multiplex PCR, yet TCRdb's version contains in-frame clones alone and is incomplete. Among tens of thousands of clones, approximately 90% were seen once, and the ten largest hold 0.45% to 0.75%. The starting material was CD4+ T cells from peripheral blood mononuclear cells, obtained in the first trimester of pregnancy. The receptor set was obtained from a female donor with multiple sclerosis, enrolled in a pregnancy study. CDR3s include the opening cysteine and the closing phenylalanine or tryptophan. A D gene is named only where the DNA matches it firmly. Rows give clone size only sometimes, using once, few, many, or a class for an expanded clone.

j_call d_call v_call clone_size cdr3_aa cdr3_nt
TRBJ2-6 . TRBV21-1 once CASSRRDRPFSGANVLTF TGTGCCAGCAGCAGGCGGGACAGGCCCTTCTCTGGGGCCAACGTCCTGACTTTC
TRBJ2-7 TRBD2 TRBV13 . CASSLGGRGLYEQYF TGTGCCAGCAGCTTAGGCGGGAGGGGTCTCTACGAGCAGTACTTC
TRBJ2-7 . TRBV7-2 . CASSLLEHTFYEQYF TGTGCCAGCAGCTTATTAGAGCATACCTTCTACGAGCAGTACTTC
TRBJ1-2 TRBD1 TRBV7-3 . CASSLKGALEDSGYTF TGTGCCAGCAGCTTAAAGGGGGCCCTCGAAGATAGCGGCTACACCTTC
TRBJ1-2 . TRBV23-1 . CASSQSWGPRDTF TGCGCCAGCAGTCAATCGTGGGGGCCACGGGACACCTTC
TRBJ2-3 . TRBV5-4 . CASSFVGRAGTDTQYF TGTGCCAGCAGCTTTGTTGGGAGAGCCGGCACAGATACGCAGTATTTT
TRBJ2-3 TRBD2 TRBV28 once CASSLLGRGSGSAPDTQYF TGTGCCAGCAGTTTACTGGGTAGAGGCAGCGGGAGTGCCCCAGATACGCAGTATTTT
TRBJ2-1 . TRBV6-1 . CASSGSRRGTDGFF TGTGCCAGCAGTGGGAGCAGAAGGGGGACCGATGGGTTCTTC
TRBJ2-2 TRBD1 TRBV9 . CASSVYWTGINTGELFF TGTGCCAGCAGCGTATATTGGACAGGGATTAACACCGGGGAGCTGTTTTTT
TRBJ2-1 . TRBV5-5 . CASSLLWLYNEQFF TGTGCCAGCAGCTTGCTTTGGCTCTACAATGAGCAGTTCTTC